Listed below are T cell receptor beta chains from one sample, sequenced in a study of shared clonotypes between healthy human individuals. Repertoires were generated with immunoSEQ multiplex PCR, while TCRdb's copy carries only in-frame clones and drops some. The sample shows hundreds of thousands of clones, 90% to 97% of them seen only once. Sequenced input: memory CD8+ T cells sorted from blood. The origin of the receptors is a man younger than 40 in good health. Each CDR3 is given with its conserved first and last residue. The D gene is left open where the match is weak. Clone size is given for some rows only: seen once, a few or many times, or a class if the clone is expanded.

cdr3_aa: CASSQDFAGTGDEKLFF
cdr3_nt: TGTGCCAGCAGCCAAGATTTCGCCGGGACAGGGGATGAAAAACTGTTTTTT
j_call: TRBJ1-4
d_call: TRBD1
clone_size: NA
v_call: TRBV14

cdr3_aa: CASSHPGTYEQYF
cdr3_nt: TGTGCCAGTAGTCACCCGGGGACCTACGAGCAGTACTTC
j_call: TRBJ2-7
d_call: NA
clone_size: NA
v_call: TRBV19

cdr3_aa: CASSFLAGQETQYF
cdr3_nt: TGTGCCAGCAGTTTTCTAGCGGGGCAAGAGACCCAGTACTTC
j_call: TRBJ2-5
d_call: TRBD2
clone_size: once
v_call: TRBV6-5

cdr3_aa: CASSKLAGTFTGELFF
cdr3_nt: TGTGCCAGTAGTAAACTAGCGGGTACCTTCACCGGGGAGCTGTTTTTT
j_call: TRBJ2-2
d_call: TRBD2
clone_size: once
v_call: TRBV19

cdr3_aa: CASSSFAGLAGGPGREQYF
cdr3_nt: TGTGCCAGCAGCTCCTTCGCGGGACTAGCGGGAGGGCCTGGACGGGAGCAGTACTTC
j_call: TRBJ2-7
d_call: TRBD2
clone_size: NA
v_call: TRBV13

cdr3_aa: CASSLAYRGISYEQYF
cdr3_nt: TGTGCCAGCAGTTTAGCTTACAGGGGGATCTCCTACGAGCAGTACTTC
j_call: TRBJ2-7
d_call: TRBD1
clone_size: few
v_call: TRBV28

cdr3_aa: CASSDRPSMEETQYF
cdr3_nt: TGTGCCAGCAGTGATAGACCCTCTATGGAAGAGACCCAGTACTTC
j_call: TRBJ2-5
d_call: NA
clone_size: NA
v_call: TRBV25-1

cdr3_aa: CASPCPSYEQYF
cdr3_nt: TGTGCCAGCCCCTGCCCCTCCTACGAGCAGTACTTC
j_call: TRBJ2-7
d_call: NA
clone_size: NA
v_call: TRBV21-1

cdr3_aa: CASSSYTGELFF
cdr3_nt: TGTGCCAGCAGCTCTTACACCGGGGAGCTGTTTTTT
j_call: TRBJ2-2
d_call: NA
clone_size: NA
v_call: TRBV5-6

cdr3_aa: CASSLGGPQHF
cdr3_nt: TGCGCCAGCAGCTTGGGAGGGCCCCAGCATTTT
j_call: TRBJ1-5
d_call: NA
clone_size: NA
v_call: TRBV5-1

cdr3_aa: CASRQGSYEQYF
cdr3_nt: TGTGCCAGCAGACAGGGCTCCTACGAGCAGTACTTC
j_call: TRBJ2-7
d_call: NA
clone_size: NA
v_call: TRBV6-1

cdr3_aa: CASRGDMYNEQFF
cdr3_nt: TGTGCCAGCAGGGGGGACATGTACAATGAGCAGTTCTTC
j_call: TRBJ2-1
d_call: NA
clone_size: NA
v_call: TRBV2

cdr3_aa: CAIRTFTDTQYF
cdr3_nt: TGTGCCATACGGACTTTCACAGATACGCAGTATTTT
j_call: TRBJ2-3
d_call: NA
clone_size: once
v_call: TRBV10-3

cdr3_aa: CASSPVGRETQYF
cdr3_nt: TGTGCCAGCAGCCCCGTGGGACGAGAGACCCAGTACTTC
j_call: TRBJ2-5
d_call: NA
clone_size: NA
v_call: TRBV27

cdr3_aa: CASSPGLARYNEQFF
cdr3_nt: TGTGCCAGCAGTCCGGGACTAGCGCGATACAATGAGCAGTTCTTC
j_call: TRBJ2-1
d_call: TRBD2
clone_size: NA
v_call: TRBV11-2

cdr3_aa: CASSYGGWGALNQPQHF
cdr3_nt: TGTGCCAGCAGTTATGGGGGCTGGGGGGCACTCAATCAGCCCCAGCATTTT
j_call: TRBJ1-5
d_call: NA
clone_size: NA
v_call: TRBV28

cdr3_aa: CASSKRTSGSLADTQYF
cdr3_nt: TGTGCCAGCAGCAAAAGGACTAGCGGGAGTCTCGCAGATACGCAGTATTTT
j_call: TRBJ2-3
d_call: TRBD2
clone_size: NA
v_call: TRBV2

cdr3_aa: CASSLAGWSYDQYF
cdr3_nt: TGTGCCAGCAGCTTAGCGGGTTGGTCCTACGACCAGTACTTC
j_call: TRBJ2-7
d_call: NA
clone_size: NA
v_call: TRBV7-9

cdr3_aa: CASSLGTGNYGYTF
cdr3_nt: TGTGCCAGCAGCTTGGGTACAGGAAACTATGGCTACACCTTC
j_call: TRBJ1-2
d_call: NA
clone_size: NA
v_call: TRBV7-2

cdr3_aa: CASSLFTVGGHYEQYF
cdr3_nt: TGTGCCAGCAGTTTATTTACTGTGGGGGGCCATTACGAGCAGTACTTC
j_call: TRBJ2-7
d_call: NA
clone_size: NA
v_call: TRBV28

cdr3_aa: CATPRVNTEAFF
cdr3_nt: TGTGCCACCCCCCGGGTGAACACTGAAGCTTTCTTT
j_call: TRBJ1-1
d_call: NA
clone_size: NA
v_call: TRBV2

cdr3_aa: CASSITQAADTQYF
cdr3_nt: TGTGCCAGTAGTATAACGCAAGCGGCAGATACGCAGTATTTT
j_call: TRBJ2-3
d_call: NA
clone_size: once
v_call: TRBV19

cdr3_aa: CASSIGRLAGTSNQPQHF
cdr3_nt: TGTGCCAGTAGTATAGGCCGCTTGGCAGGGACTAGCAATCAGCCCCAGCATTTT
j_call: TRBJ1-5
d_call: NA
clone_size: NA
v_call: TRBV19